A selection of T cell receptor beta chains follows, all from one sample in a study of blood T cells in healthy people across ages. In TCRdb, the 5' RACE reads were re-called with MiXCR into one record per CDR3 protein. The sample has fewer than 1,000,000 distinct CDR3 sequences, around 50% seen once. The sequencing sample was made of blood. These receptors were obtained from a man at least 80 years old in good health. Each CDR3 is given with its conserved first and last residue. D genes are given only for firm matches. Only some rows state a clone size, as once, few, many or a class for expanded clones.

j_gene	v_gene	abundance	d_gene	CDR3aa	CDR3nt
TRBJ2-5	TRBV20-1	-	-	CSAEGGGQETQYF	TGCAGTGCTGAGGGGGGGGGCCAAGAGACCCAGTACTTC
TRBJ2-3	TRBV5-5	many	-	CASSWDWGTDTQYF	TGTGCCAGCAGCTGGGATTGGGGGACAGATACGCAGTATTTT
TRBJ2-2	TRBV7-3	-	TRBD2	CASSLPSGRHTGELFF	TGTGCCAGCAGCCTACCTAGCGGGAGGCACACCGGGGAGCTGTTTTTT
TRBJ2-1	TRBV20-1	many	-	CSARPGLQNNEQFF	TGCAGTGCTAGACCGGGACTGCAGAACAATGAGCAGTTCTTC
TRBJ2-3	TRBV5-1	few	-	CASSPTSATDTQYF	TGCGCCAGCAGCCCAACCTCCGCGACAGATACGCAGTATTTT
TRBJ2-7	TRBV30	many	-	CAWSPVKNEQYF	TGTGCCTGGAGCCCGGTAAAGAACGAGCAGTACTTC
TRBJ1-1	TRBV6-5	-	-	CASSYTPQVNTEAFF	TGTGCCAGCAGTTACACCCCTCAAGTGAACACTGAAGCTTTCTTT
TRBJ2-5	TRBV30	-	TRBD2	CAWSPGLAGQETQYF	TGTGCCTGGAGTCCGGGACTAGCGGGACAAGAGACCCAGTACTTC
TRBJ2-5	TRBV20-1	few	TRBD2	CSASKGLAGGTQETQYF	TGCAGTGCTAGCAAGGGACTAGCGGGAGGGACACAAGAGACCCAGTACTTC
TRBJ2-2	TRBV6-1	-	-	CASIEGINTGELFF	TGTGCCAGCATCGAGGGGATTAACACCGGGGAGCTGTTTTTT
TRBJ2-7	TRBV7-2	many	TRBD2	CASSRPSLAGVRHEQYF	TGTGCCAGCAGTCGTCCCTCTCTAGCGGGAGTTAGGCACGAGCAGTACTTC
TRBJ1-4	TRBV29-1	-	-	CSVVVGAANEKLFF	TGCAGCGTTGTGGTAGGAGCCGCTAATGAAAAACTGTTTTTT
TRBJ2-1	TRBV15	few	-	CATSRDLSPHSSYNEQFF	TGTGCCACCAGCAGAGATCTGAGTCCCCATAGCTCCTACAATGAGCAGTTCTTC
TRBJ1-1	TRBV19	-	-	CASSIDRRRAEAFF	TGTGCCAGTAGTATAGACCGGCGGCGGGCAGAAGCTTTCTTT
TRBJ1-1	TRBV20-1	-	-	CSARTGRVNTEAFF	TGCAGTGCGAGAACAGGGCGGGTAAACACTGAAGCTTTCTTT
TRBJ2-7	TRBV4-1	many	TRBD2	CASSQGTSVFYEQYF	TGCGCCAGCAGCCAGGGGACTAGCGTGTTCTACGAGCAGTACTTC
TRBJ2-7	TRBV7-3	once	-	CASSLMGQPYNEQYF	TGTGCCAGCAGCTTAATGGGCCAACCCTACAATGAGCAGTACTTC
TRBJ2-7	TRBV15	few	-	CATSRAGARTYEQYF	TGTGCCACCAGCAGAGCCGGGGCTAGAACCTACGAGCAGTACTTC
TRBJ2-1	TRBV14	-	-	CASSQDERDEQFF	TGTGCCAGCAGCCAAGATGAGAGGGATGAGCAGTTCTTC
TRBJ2-7	TRBV5-1	-	TRBD1	CASRPTGQGAYEQYF	TGCGCCAGCAGACCAACGGGACAGGGGGCATACGAGCAGTACTTC
TRBJ1-1	TRBV10-1	-	-	CASSDSTSQRPEAFF	TGCGCCAGCAGTGATAGTACCTCTCAGCGCCCTGAAGCTTTCTTT
TRBJ2-5	TRBV29-1	-	-	CSASGQIIQETQYF	TGCAGCGCCAGCGGACAGATAATCCAAGAGACCCAGTACTTC
TRBJ2-3	TRBV12-3/TRBV12-4	-	-	CASRDYYNEQYF	TGTGCCAGCAGGGACTACTACAATGAGCAGTATTTT
TRBJ2-7	TRBV12-3/TRBV12-4	few	-	CASSRDSHSYEQYF	TGTGCCAGCAGCCGGGACTCCCACTCCTACGAGCAGTACTTC
TRBJ1-1	TRBV4-3	-	TRBD1	CASSQDDRGYSEAFF	TGCGCCAGCAGCCAAGACGACAGGGGGTACAGTGAAGCTTTCTTT
TRBJ2-1	TRBV6-2/TRBV6-3	few	TRBD1	CASSHRGQGIYEQFF	TGTGCCAGCAGTCACAGAGGACAGGGAATATATGAGCAGTTCTTC
TRBJ1-4	TRBV4-2	few	TRBD1	CASSQDPRDRQKLFF	TGTGCCAGCAGCCAAGATCCCCGGGACAGGCAAAAACTGTTTTTT
TRBJ2-5	TRBV9	-	-	CASSVSGAQINQETQYF	TGTGCCAGCAGCGTATCTGGGGCGCAAATAAACCAAGAGACCCAGTACTTC
TRBJ1-5	TRBV24-1	few	-	CATSDAVNQPQHF	TGTGCCACCAGTGATGCGGTCAATCAGCCCCAGCATTTT
TRBJ2-3	TRBV12-3/TRBV12-4	-	TRBD2	CASSSGTSGGGTDTQYF	TGTGCCAGCAGTTCCGGGACTAGCGGGGGAGGAACAGATACGCAGTATTTT
TRBJ2-1	TRBV6-6	many	-	CASSYGGSEEQFF	TGTGCCAGCAGTTACGGAGGGTCGGAAGAGCAGTTCTTC
TRBJ2-1	TRBV7-2	-	TRBD2	CASSPQGGLAGGLNEQFF	TGTGCCAGCAGCCCCCAGGGGGGACTAGCGGGAGGCCTTAATGAGCAGTTCTTC
TRBJ2-2	TRBV2	once	-	CASSEVRGGTGELFF	TGTGCCAGCAGTGAAGTTAGGGGTGGCACCGGGGAGCTGTTTTTT
TRBJ2-5	TRBV7-6	few	TRBD1	CASKDRTQETQYF	TGTGCCAGCAAGGACAGGACTCAAGAGACCCAGTACTTC
TRBJ2-6	TRBV18	-	-	CASSEFVSSSGANVLTF	TGTGCCAGCTCAGAATTTGTGAGCAGCTCTGGGGCCAACGTCCTGACTTTC
TRBJ2-3	TRBV28	-	-	CASSTRRDIAQYF	TGTGCCAGCAGTACCCGCCGGGACATCGCGCAGTATTTT
TRBJ2-7	TRBV29-1	-	TRBD2	CSVSTSGAYEQYF	TGCAGCGTTTCGACTAGCGGGGCCTACGAGCAGTACTTC
TRBJ2-4	TRBV6-2/TRBV6-3	few	TRBD2	CASSAPTSGVKNIQYF	TGTGCCAGCAGTGCCCCGACTAGCGGGGTGAAAAACATTCAGTACTTC
TRBJ2-7	TRBV3-1	-	TRBD1	CASSRDRGRLIYEQYF	TGTGCCAGCAGCCGGGACAGGGGGCGCCTCATCTACGAGCAGTACTTC
TRBJ2-3	TRBV7-2	-	-	CASSPDRGPDTQYF	TGTGCCAGCAGCCCGGACCGTGGCCCGGATACGCAGTATTTT
TRBJ1-1	TRBV6-6	-	-	CAGLRDPMNTEAFF	TGTGCCGGACTCAGGGATCCCATGAACACTGAAGCTTTCTTT
TRBJ2-3	TRBV29-1	few	TRBD2	CSARTSGNTDTQYF	TGCAGCGCCAGGACTAGCGGAAACACAGATACGCAGTATTTT
TRBJ2-1	TRBV3-1	-	-	CASSQSFSEQFF	TGTGCCAGCAGCCAATCTTTCTCTGAGCAGTTCTTC
TRBJ2-7	TRBV13	-	-	CASSLGRDFGEQYF	TGTGCCAGCAGCTTAGGTCGGGACTTTGGGGAGCAGTACTTC